This T cell receptor beta chain was captured in a study of shared clonotypes between healthy human individuals (dated by TCRdb to 2019 to 2021). A note on the overall study: The cohort included three men and two women between 18 and 49 years of age. For each donor, three plates each were used for CD4 naive and CD4 memory, two plates were used for CD8 naive, and one plate was used for CD8 memory. To estimate repertoire size and how much clonotypes are shared between individuals, the study performed deep sequencing of blood TCR repertoires from roughly five healthy adults. Libraries were prepared and TCR repertoires were sequenced by different laboratories using diverse techniques, in order to increase sequencing depth and limit assay-specific biases. Per donor, leukapheresis produced somewhere between about 0.94 and 9.5 billion PBMCs. The full study reports these points: The small number of donors limited the genetic and exposure-history diversity represented. Even with the large sequencing depth, rarefaction of the sorted-subset datasets indicated that sequencing was incomplete. Only blood was sampled, and tissue TCR repertoires likely differ from those in blood. Pairwise subsampling indicated that sequencing depth was expected to affect the degree of clonotype sharing among donors. When several donors were compared, the shared fraction of clonotypes was about 5% for naive CD4, approximately 3.3% for naive CD8, 2% to 2.5% for memory CD4, and less than 0.45% for memory CD8. Compared with non-shared clonotypes, clonotypes shared by all four sorted-subset donors had higher generation probabilities. Estimated clonotype richness was generally larger for naive than for memory subsets.

Healthy HIV-negative adults with no recently reported acute infections or vaccinations were included as donors. Every donor was a Caucasian adult living in Nashville, Tennessee, USA. CD4+ T cells were enriched by magnetic negative selection, after which naive cells were positively selected on CD45RA and the negative fraction was taken as the memory subset. After blood collection by leukapheresis, PBMCs were isolated using Ficoll-Histopaque density gradient centrifugation and then cryopreserved in the vapor phase of liquid nitrogen. Analytical flow cytometry was used to check the purity and quantity of each magnetically sorted T cell population. Genomic DNA was isolated from every sorted fraction and measured by UV absorbance on a Nanodrop 2000c. Reading from cysteine to phenylalanine, the CDR3 counts 13 amino acids. The entry retains the CDR3 DNA only, 39 bases that are in frame from base 1. CDR1 and CDR2, looked up from the germline V gene (reference sequence), are LNHDA and SQIVND. V and J are truncated by 6 bases and 7 bases respectively, leaving an intervening sequence of 13 bases.

TCR CDR3 regions were amplified from genomic DNA by multiplex PCR using the deep immunoSEQ assay. For each cell subset, the extracted genomic DNA was distributed evenly across all wells of several immunoSEQ 96-well plates, and each plate served as one replicate. For sorted subsets, each replicate PCR was loaded with 200 ng genomic DNA, equivalent to about 30,000 T cell genomes. Purified libraries were quantified with a Qubit 3.0 fluorometer, sized on a Bioanalyzer 2100, and re-quantified with the KAPA Library Quantification kit. Every immunoSEQ 96-well plate was sequenced on a separate single-read 150-cycle Illumina NextSeq 550 flow cell. On the authors' methods: Because the immunoSEQ output included only junctional sequences and no quality scores, the filtering could not be the same as the filtering used for full-length reads. Sequences were annotated with PyIR, a Python wrapper for IgBLAST v1.9, using IMGT germline references to assign V/J genes and CDR3. Any read was removed if the V/J assignment was weak (E-value above 1e-6), the CDR3 was missing, or the read contained stop codons, out-of-frame junctions, or ambiguous translated residues. A V3J clonotype was defined by an identical inferred V gene, J gene, and CDR3 amino acid sequence. To compute the percentage overlap between repertoires, the number of shared unique clonotypes was divided by the size of the smaller repertoire. RTK rarefaction, the Chao1 estimator, and Recon v2.1 estimates of unobserved clonotypes were used to assess repertoire richness. Generation probabilities were computed with OLGA for all TCRbeta clonotypes obtained by the gDNA method from several donors. Held by TCRdb, this immuneACCESS table contains in-frame sequences only and omits some clones. Under half of the omission traces to an unresolved V gene where checked; the cause of the rest is unknown. That table supplies the V and J calls and clone size; D and trimming were determined from the DNA. Across this sample there are roughly 1,000,000 clones, with 70% to 80% seen only once. The leading ten clones occupy approximately 0.56% of the sample.

Note on this clone: The antigen this receptor binds is unknown. Base qualities were left out, and no much larger clone turns up one base away.

This sequence uses TRBV19 and TRBJ2-1, with the D assignment possibly TRBD1 or TRBD2, given 6 matching bases for each. This receptor was identified in a man aged 18 to 29 in good health. Some clones in this sample may be carry-over from other donors' samples. Sequences were obtained from memory CD4+ T cells from PBMCs. The cell subset or site label of this sample denotes: CD45RA-negative fraction. The CDR3: CASSVWGANEQFF. In nucleotides, the sequence is TGTGCCAGTAGCGTTTGGGGGGCAAATGAGCAGTTCTTC.